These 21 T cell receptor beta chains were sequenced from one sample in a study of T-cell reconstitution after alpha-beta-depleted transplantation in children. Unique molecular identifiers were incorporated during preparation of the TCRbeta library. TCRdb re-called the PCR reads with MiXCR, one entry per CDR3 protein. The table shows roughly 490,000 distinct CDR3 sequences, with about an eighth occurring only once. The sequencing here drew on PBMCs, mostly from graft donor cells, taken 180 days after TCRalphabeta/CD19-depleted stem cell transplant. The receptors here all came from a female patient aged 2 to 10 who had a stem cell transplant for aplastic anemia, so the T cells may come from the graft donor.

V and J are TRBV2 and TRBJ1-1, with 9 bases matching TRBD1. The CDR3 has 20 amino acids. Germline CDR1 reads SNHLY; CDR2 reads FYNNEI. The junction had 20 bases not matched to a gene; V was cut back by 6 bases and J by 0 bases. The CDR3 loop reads CASRPSRVQGAGGMNTEAFF. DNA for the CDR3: TGTGCCAGCAGGCCTTCGCGGGTACAGGGGGCCGGGGGTATGAACACTGAAGCTTTCTTT. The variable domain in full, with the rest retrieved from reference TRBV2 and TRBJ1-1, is EPEVTQTPSHQVTQMGQEVILRCVPISNHLYFYWYRQILGQKVEFLVSFYNNEISEKSEIFDDQFSVERPDGSNFTLKIRSTKLEDSAMYFCASRPSRVQGAGGMNTEAFFGQGTRLTVV.

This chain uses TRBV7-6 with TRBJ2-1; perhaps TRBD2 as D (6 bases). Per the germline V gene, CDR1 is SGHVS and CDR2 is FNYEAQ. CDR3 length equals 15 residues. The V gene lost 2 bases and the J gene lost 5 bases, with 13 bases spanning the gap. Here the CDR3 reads CASSLLGTPHNEQFF. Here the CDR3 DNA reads TGTGCCAGCAGCTTACTTGGGACTCCTCACAATGAGCAGTTCTTC. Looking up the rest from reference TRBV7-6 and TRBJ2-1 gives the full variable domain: GAGVSQSPRYKVTKRGQDVALRCDPISGHVSLYWYRQALGQGPEFLTYFNYEAQQDKSGLPNDRFSAERPEGSISTLTIQRTEQRDSAMYRCASSLLGTPHNEQFFGPGTRLTVL.

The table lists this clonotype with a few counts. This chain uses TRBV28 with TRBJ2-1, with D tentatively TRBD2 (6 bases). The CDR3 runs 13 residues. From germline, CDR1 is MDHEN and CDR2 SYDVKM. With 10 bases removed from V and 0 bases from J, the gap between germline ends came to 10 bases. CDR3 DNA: TGTGCCACTCTAGCGTACTCCTACAATGAGCAGTTCTTC. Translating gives CATLAYSYNEQFF.

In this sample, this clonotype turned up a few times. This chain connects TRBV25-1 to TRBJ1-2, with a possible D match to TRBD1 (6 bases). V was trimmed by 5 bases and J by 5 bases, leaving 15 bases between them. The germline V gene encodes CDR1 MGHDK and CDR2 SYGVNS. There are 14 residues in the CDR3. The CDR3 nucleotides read TGTGCCAGCAGTCGGGAGGGGGAGGTTTATGGCTACACCTTC. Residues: CASSREGEVYGYTF.

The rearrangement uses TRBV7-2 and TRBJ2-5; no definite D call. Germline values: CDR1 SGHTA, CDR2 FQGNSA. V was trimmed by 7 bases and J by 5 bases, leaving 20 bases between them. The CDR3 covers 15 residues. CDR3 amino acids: CASIDKGLSSETQYF. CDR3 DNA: TGTGCCAGCATCGATAAGGGCCTATCCTCGGAGACCCAGTACTTC.

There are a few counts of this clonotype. CDR3 protein: CASSFSRRETQYF. The CDR3, as DNA: TGTGCCAGCAGTTTTTCTAGGCGGGAGACCCAGTACTTC. V usage is TRBV12-3 or TRBV12-4 and J usage is TRBJ2-5; D call uncertain. V was shortened by 3 bases and J by 5 bases, with 10 bases between the two germline ends. The CDR3 is 13 residues long.

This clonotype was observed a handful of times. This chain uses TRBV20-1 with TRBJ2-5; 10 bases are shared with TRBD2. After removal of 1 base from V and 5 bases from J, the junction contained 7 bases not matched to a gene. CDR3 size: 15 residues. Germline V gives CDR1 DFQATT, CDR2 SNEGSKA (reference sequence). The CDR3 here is CSARGASGSRETQYF. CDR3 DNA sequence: TGCAGTGCTAGAGGGGCTAGCGGGAGTAGGGAGACCCAGTACTTC.

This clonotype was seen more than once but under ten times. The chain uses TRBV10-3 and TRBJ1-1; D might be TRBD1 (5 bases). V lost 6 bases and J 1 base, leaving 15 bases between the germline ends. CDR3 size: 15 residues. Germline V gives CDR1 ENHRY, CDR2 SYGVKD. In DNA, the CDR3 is TGTGCCATCAGGCTGACAGAGGCCTGGAACACTGAAGCTTTCTTT. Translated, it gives CAIRLTEAWNTEAFF.

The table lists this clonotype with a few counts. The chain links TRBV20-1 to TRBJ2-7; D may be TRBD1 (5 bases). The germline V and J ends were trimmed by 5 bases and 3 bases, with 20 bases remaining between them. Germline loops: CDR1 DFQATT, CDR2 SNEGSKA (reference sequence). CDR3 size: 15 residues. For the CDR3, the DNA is TGCAGTGCTCCCAATCCTCTAGGGGAAGGCTACGAGCAGTACTTC. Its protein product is CSAPNPLGEGYEQYF.

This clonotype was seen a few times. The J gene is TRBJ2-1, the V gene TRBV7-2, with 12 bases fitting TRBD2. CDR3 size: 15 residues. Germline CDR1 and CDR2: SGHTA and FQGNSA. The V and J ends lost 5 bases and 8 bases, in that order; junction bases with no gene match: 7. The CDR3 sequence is CASSPRTSGTDEQFF. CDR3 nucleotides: TGTGCCAGCAGCCCCCGGACTAGCGGGACTGATGAGCAGTTCTTC.

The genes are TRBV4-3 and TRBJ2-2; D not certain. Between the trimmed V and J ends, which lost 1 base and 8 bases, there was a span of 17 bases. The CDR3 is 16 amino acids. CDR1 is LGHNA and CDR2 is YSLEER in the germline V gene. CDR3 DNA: TGCGCCAGCAGCCAAGGCCTTACACCCTTGGATGGGGAGCTGTTTTTT. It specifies CASSQGLTPLDGELFF.

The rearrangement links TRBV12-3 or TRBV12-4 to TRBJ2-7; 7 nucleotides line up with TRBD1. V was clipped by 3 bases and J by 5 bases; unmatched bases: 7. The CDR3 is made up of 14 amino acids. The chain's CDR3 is CASSLGQGVHEQYF. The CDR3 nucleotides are TGTGCCAGCAGTTTGGGGCAGGGGGTCCACGAGCAGTACTTC.

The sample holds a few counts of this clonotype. The CDR3 DNA sequence: TGCAGCGCCGCCGGGACTAGGGAGTCGAATGAGCAGTTCTTC. This encodes CSAAGTRESNEQFF. The chain joins TRBV29-1 to TRBJ2-1; 8 bases align to TRBD2. This CDR3 is 14 amino acids long. Looked up from germline, CDR1 is SQVTM and CDR2 is ANQGSEA. J gave up 7 bases and V 7 bases, and 12 bases lay outside the gene matches.

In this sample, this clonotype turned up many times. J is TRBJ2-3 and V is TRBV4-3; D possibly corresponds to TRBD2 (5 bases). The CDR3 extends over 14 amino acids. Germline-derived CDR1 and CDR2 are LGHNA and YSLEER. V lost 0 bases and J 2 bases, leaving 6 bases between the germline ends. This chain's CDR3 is CASSQDGITDTQYF. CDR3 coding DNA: TGCGCCAGCAGCCAAGACGGGATCACAGATACGCAGTATTTT.

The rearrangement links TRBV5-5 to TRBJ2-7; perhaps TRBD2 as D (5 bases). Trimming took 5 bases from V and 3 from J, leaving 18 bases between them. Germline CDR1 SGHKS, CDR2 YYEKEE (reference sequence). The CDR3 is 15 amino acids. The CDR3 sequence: CASRPSGYSRYEQYF. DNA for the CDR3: TGTGCCAGCAGACCCAGCGGCTATTCTCGCTACGAGCAGTACTTC.

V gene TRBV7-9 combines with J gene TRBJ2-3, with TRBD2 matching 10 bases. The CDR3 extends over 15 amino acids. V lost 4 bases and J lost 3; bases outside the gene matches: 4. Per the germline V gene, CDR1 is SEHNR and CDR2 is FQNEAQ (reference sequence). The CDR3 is CASSSLAGETDTQYF. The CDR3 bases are TGTGCCAGCAGCTCCCTAGCGGGAGAAACAGATACGCAGTATTTT.

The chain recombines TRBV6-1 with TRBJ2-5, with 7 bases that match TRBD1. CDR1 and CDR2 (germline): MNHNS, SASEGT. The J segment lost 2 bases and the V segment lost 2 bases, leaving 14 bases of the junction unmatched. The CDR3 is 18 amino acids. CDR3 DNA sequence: TGTGCCAGCAGTGAAAAGGCGAAGGGGGACAGAAAGCAAGAGACCCAGTACTTC. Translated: CASSEKAKGDRKQETQYF.

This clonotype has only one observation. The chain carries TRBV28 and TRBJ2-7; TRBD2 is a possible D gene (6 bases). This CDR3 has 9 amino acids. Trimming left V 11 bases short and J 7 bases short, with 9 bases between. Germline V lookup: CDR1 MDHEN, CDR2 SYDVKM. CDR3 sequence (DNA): TGTGCCGGGGGAGGAGAGCAGTACTTC. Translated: CAGGGEQYF.

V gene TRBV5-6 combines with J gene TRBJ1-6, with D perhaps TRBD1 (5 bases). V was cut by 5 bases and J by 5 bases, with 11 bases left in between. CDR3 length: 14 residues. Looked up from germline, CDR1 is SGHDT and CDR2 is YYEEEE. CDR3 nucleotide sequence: TGTGCCAGCAGTCCGGGACTCAATAATTCACCCCTCCACTTT. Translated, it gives CASSPGLNNSPLHF. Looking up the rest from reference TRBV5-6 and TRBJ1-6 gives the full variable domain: DAGVTQSPTHLIKTRGQQVTLRCSPKSGHDTVSWYQQALGQGPQFIFQYYEEEERQRGNFPDRFSGHQFPNYSSELNVNALLLGDSALYLCASSPGLNNSPLHFGNGTRLTVT.

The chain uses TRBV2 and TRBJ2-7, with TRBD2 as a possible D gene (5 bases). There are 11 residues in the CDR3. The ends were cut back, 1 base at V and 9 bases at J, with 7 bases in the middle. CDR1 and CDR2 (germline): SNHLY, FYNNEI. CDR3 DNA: TGTGCCAGCAGTGAAGAGGGAGCGCAGTACTTC. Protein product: CASSEEGAQYF.

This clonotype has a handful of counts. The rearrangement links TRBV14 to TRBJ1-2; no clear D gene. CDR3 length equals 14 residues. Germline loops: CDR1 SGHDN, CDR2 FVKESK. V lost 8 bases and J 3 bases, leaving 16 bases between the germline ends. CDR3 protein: CASAQRGAYYGYTF. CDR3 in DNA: TGTGCCAGCGCGCAAAGAGGTGCCTACTATGGCTACACCTTC.